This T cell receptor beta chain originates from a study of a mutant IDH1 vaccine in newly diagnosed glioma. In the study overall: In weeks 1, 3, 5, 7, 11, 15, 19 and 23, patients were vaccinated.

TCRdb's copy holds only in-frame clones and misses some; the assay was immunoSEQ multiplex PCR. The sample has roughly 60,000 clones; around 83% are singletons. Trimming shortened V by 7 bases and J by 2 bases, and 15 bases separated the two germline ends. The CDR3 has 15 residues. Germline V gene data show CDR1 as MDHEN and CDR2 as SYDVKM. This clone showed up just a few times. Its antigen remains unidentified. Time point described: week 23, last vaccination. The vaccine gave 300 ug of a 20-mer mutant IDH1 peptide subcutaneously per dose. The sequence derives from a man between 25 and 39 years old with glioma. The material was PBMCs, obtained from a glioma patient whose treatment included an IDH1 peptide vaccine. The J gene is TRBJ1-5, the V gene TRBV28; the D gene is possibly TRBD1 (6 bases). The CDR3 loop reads CASIRGGVGNQPQHF. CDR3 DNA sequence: TGTGCCAGCATTCGAGGGGGTGTTGGCAATCAGCCCCAGCATTTT.